These 27 T cell receptor beta chains originate from one sample sequenced in a study of blood T cell repertoires in COVID-19. Here immunoSEQ multiplex PCR was the method, and the copy in TCRdb shows in-frame clones only, minus some. The sample lists 200,000 to 300,000 clones; over 80% were seen once. The sample taken for sequencing was peripheral blood. The receptors come from a woman aged 40 to 55 with acute or convalescent COVID-19.

This chain links TRBV19 with TRBJ2-7, with D perhaps matching TRBD2 (5 bases). The germline V gene has CDR1 LNHDA and CDR2 SQIVND (reference sequence). This CDR3 contains 15 residues. The germline V and J ends were trimmed by 5 bases and 0 bases, with 14 bases remaining between them. The CDR3 region is CASSATLGSSYEQYV. The CDR3 nucleotides are TGTGCCAGTAGTGCTACCTTGGGGAGCTCCTACGAGCAGTACGTC.

The J gene is TRBJ2-1, the V gene TRBV19, with a tentative D call TRBD2 (6 bases). Germline assignment: CDR1 LNHDA and CDR2 SQIVND (reference sequence). V lost 5 bases and J 0 bases, leaving 14 bases between the germline ends. The CDR3 runs 16 residues. The CDR3 sequence: CASSWGVGSSYNEQFF. CDR3 DNA: TGTGCCAGTAGTTGGGGGGTAGGGAGCTCCTACAATGAGCAGTTCTTC.

The chain has TRBV11-2 and TRBJ2-1; 9 positions agree with TRBD1. V shed 4 bases, J shed 1 base, and the junction held 14 bases outside the gene matches. The CDR3 totals 19 residues. The germline V gene has CDR1 SGHAT and CDR2 FQNNGV. The CDR3 nucleotides read TGTGCCAGCAGCTCCCTATCCCGTGATGGGACAGGGTCCTACAATGAGCAGTTCTTC. Its translation: CASSSLSRDGTGSYNEQFF.

This chain connects TRBV9 to TRBJ1-4; 8 bases fit TRBD1. The CDR3 is 15 amino acids. Germline assignment: CDR1 SGDLS and CDR2 YYNGEE. V was clipped by 5 bases and J by 7 bases; unmatched bases: 10. The CDR3 region is CASRAGQGSGEKLFF. CDR3 nucleotides: TGTGCCAGCAGAGCCGGACAGGGATCGGGTGAAAAACTGTTTTTT.

This clone was seen a few times. The rearrangement joins TRBV7-9 to TRBJ1-6, with TRBD1 matching 7 bases. Trimming cost V 1 base and J 6 bases; bases outside gene matches: 6. The CDR3 loop spans 16 amino acids. CDR1 and CDR2 (germline): SEHNR, FQNEAQ (reference sequence). The CDR3: CASSLGETGRNSPLHF. The CDR3 DNA sequence: TGTGCCAGCAGCTTAGGAGAGACAGGGCGTAATTCACCCCTCCACTTT.

The chain combines TRBV24-1 with TRBJ1-5; 7 positions agree with TRBD1. CDR3 length: 15 residues. The J segment lost 4 bases and the V segment lost 2 bases, leaving 4 bases of the junction unmatched. Germline V gene data show CDR1 as KGHDR and CDR2 as SFDVKD. The CDR3 nucleotides are TGTGCCACCAGTGATTCCCGGGACAGTAATCAGCCCCAGCATTTT. This codes for CATSDSRDSNQPQHF.

V gene TRBV19 combines with J gene TRBJ2-2, with a weak D call TRBD1 (6 bases). Germline V gene data show CDR1 as LNHDA and CDR2 as SQIVND (reference sequence). This CDR3 is built from 16 residues. The germline V and J ends were trimmed by 5 bases and 1 base, with 14 bases remaining between them. The chain's CDR3 is CASSHYIGGNTGELFF. In DNA form, the CDR3 reads TGTGCCAGTAGTCACTATATAGGGGGGAACACCGGGGAGCTGTTTTTT.

This clone has just one count. This chain joins TRBV6-5 and TRBJ1-4; TRBD1 aligns across 7 bases. CDR1 and CDR2 (germline): MNHEY, SVGAGI. Trimming at V came to 0 bases and at J to 8 bases, leaving 9 bases not matched to a gene. This CDR3 is 16 amino acids long. The CDR3 nucleotides are TGTGCCAGCAGTTACTCGGGTGGAGGGGGCAAGGAAAAACTGTTTTTT. Its translation is CASSYSGGGGKEKLFF.

This clone was seen only a few times. The chain employs TRBV19 and TRBJ2-5, with 7 bases fitting TRBD1. V trimming: 1 base; J trimming: 5 bases; junction bases outside the gene matches: 7. The CDR3 runs 15 residues. Germline V gene data show CDR1 as LNHDA and CDR2 as SQIVND (reference sequence). CDR3 in DNA: TGTGCCAGTAGTATAGGTGACAGGGATGTTGAGACCCAGTACTTC. Translating it yields CASSIGDRDVETQYF.

Only one count was recorded for this clone. V is TRBV10-2 and J is TRBJ1-1; D is possibly TRBD1 (5 bases). CDR3 size: 14 residues. Between the trimmed V and J ends, which lost 7 bases and 2 bases, there was a span of 14 bases. Germline CDR1 reads WSHSY; CDR2 reads SAAADI. The CDR3 loop reads CASTEGVPNTEAFF. For the CDR3, the DNA is TGCGCCAGCACTGAAGGGGTACCAAACACTGAAGCTTTCTTT.

The chain joins TRBV21-1 to TRBJ2-7; TRBD2 reflects the table's D call only, with no check against the DNA. TRBV21-1 is recorded as a pseudogene. CDR3 size: 15 residues. This CDR3 reads CASSKVSPRIYEQYV. As DNA, the CDR3 is TGTGCCAGCAGCAAAGTGAGTCCCCGTATCTACGAGCAGTACGTC.

V is TRBV6-2 or TRBV6-3 and J is TRBJ2-3; 11 bases agree with TRBD2. The germline V gene has CDR1 MNHEY and CDR2 SVGEGT. The CDR3 spans 17 residues. The ends lost 1 base at V and 1 base at J; junction bases unmatched: 4. Written as DNA, the CDR3 is TGTGCCAGCAGTTACTGGTCTAGCGGGGGGCGCACAGATACGCAGTATTTT. This codes for CASSYWSSGGRTDTQYF.

The rearrangement uses TRBV4-1 and TRBJ2-1; TRBD2 matches at 9 bases. The trim removed 1 base at V and 15 bases at J, leaving 7 bases unmatched. Germline CDR1 and CDR2: MGHRA and YSYEKL. There are 13 residues in the CDR3. The CDR3, as DNA: TGCGCCAGCAGCCAAGCAGGCGGGGGGGTATGGTTCTTC. Translating it yields CASSQAGGGVWFF.

The V and J genes are TRBV9 and TRBJ2-2; D might be TRBD2 (5 bases). The CDR3 totals 15 residues. Germline V gives CDR1 SGDLS, CDR2 YYNGEE. V lost 3 bases to trimming and J lost 1 base, with 10 bases between them. The CDR3 DNA sequence: TGTGCCAGCAGCGGCCGGACTTTGAACACCGGGGAGCTGTTTTTT. This gives the protein CASSGRTLNTGELFF.

In its sample, this clone was seen once. V gene TRBV5-1 combines with J gene TRBJ2-1, with TRBD2 matching 14 bases. The ends lost 0 bases at V and 2 bases at J; junction bases unmatched: 7. The V gene's germline CDR1 is SGHRS and CDR2 YFSETQ. This CDR3 spans 19 amino acids. The CDR3 here is CASSLGQGTSGGPYNEQFF. DNA for the CDR3: TGCGCCAGCAGCTTGGGACAGGGGACTAGCGGGGGACCCTACAATGAGCAGTTCTTC.

This chain links TRBV10-3 with TRBJ2-7; 11 bases agree with TRBD1. CDR1 and CDR2 from the germline V gene are ENHRY and SYGVKD. The CDR3 spans 12 residues. The V gene end was trimmed by 10 bases and the J gene end by 6 bases; junction bases not matched to a gene: 5. In nucleotides, the CDR3 is TGTGCCACCCGGACAGGGGGCATCGAGCAGTACGTC. Protein sequence: CATRTGGIEQYV.

This clone was counted between two and nine times. The chain has TRBV10-3 and TRBJ1-1; no definite D call. Germline V gives CDR1 ENHRY, CDR2 SYGVKD. This CDR3 contains 14 residues. Trimming cost V 3 bases and J 0 bases, with 8 bases left between them. This chain's CDR3 is CAISDRVLNTEAFF. The CDR3, as DNA: TGTGCCATCAGTGACCGGGTGTTGAACACTGAAGCTTTCTTT.

The chain links TRBV6-4 to TRBJ2-2; unclear D gene. V was trimmed by 2 bases and J by 6 bases, leaving 16 bases between them. Germline-derived CDR1 and CDR2 are MRHNA and SNTAGT. The CDR3 totals 16 residues. The CDR3 protein is CASSDAEKFSPGELFF. The CDR3 coding sequence is TGTGCCAGCAGTGACGCGGAGAAGTTCAGCCCCGGGGAGCTGTTTTTT.

This chain connects TRBV30 to TRBJ1-2; 7 nucleotides agree with TRBD1. The CDR3 spans 14 residues. With 0 bases clipped from V and 5 bases from J, the junction kept 6 bases outside the gene matches. Germline V lookup: CDR1 GTSNPN, CDR2 SVGIG (reference sequence). CDR3 in amino acids: CAWSVLAQGYGYTF. CDR3 DNA sequence: TGTGCCTGGAGTGTACTCGCACAGGGGTATGGCTACACCTTC. Using reference TRBV30 and TRBJ1-2 for the parts outside the CDR3, the full variable domain is SQTIHQWPATLVQPVGSPLSLECTVEGTSNPNLYWYRQAAGRGLQLLFYSVGIGQISSEVPQNLSASRPQDRQFILSSKKLLLSDSGFYLCAWSVLAQGYGYTFGSGTRLTVV.

The rearrangement links TRBV6-5 to TRBJ2-7; 8 bases agree with TRBD2. Germline lookup yields CDR1 MNHEY and CDR2 SVGAGI. The CDR3 length is 14 residues. V lost 6 bases, J lost 7 bases, and 11 bases stayed unmatched. The CDR3 loop reads CASRTGGGQGEQYV. The DNA for the CDR3 is TGTGCCAGCAGGACCGGGGGGGGACAAGGGGAGCAGTACGTC.

The gene calls are TRBV5-1 and TRBJ1-1; no clear D. V was shortened by 3 bases and J by 1 base, with 13 bases between the two germline ends. The CDR3 is 15 residues long. Germline values: CDR1 SGHRS, CDR2 YFSETQ. The CDR3 nucleotides are TGCGCCAGCAGCTCAGACTCTTCCGGGAACACTGAAGCTTTCTTT. As protein: CASSSDSSGNTEAFF. Complete variable domain (other parts from reference TRBV5-1 and TRBJ1-1): KAGVTQTPRYLIKTRGQQVTLSCSPISGHRSVSWYQQTPGQGLQFLFEYFSETQRNKGNFPGRFSGRQFSNSRSEMNVSTLELGDSALYLCASSSDSSGNTEAFFGQGTRLTVV.

The chain recombines TRBV3-1 (or the pseudogene TRBV3-2) with TRBJ2-5, with 11 bases aligning to TRBD2. With V trimmed by 4 bases and J by 2 bases, 3 bases remained unmatched. The V gene's germline CDR1 is LGHDT and CDR2 YNNKEL (reference sequence). This CDR3 spans 15 amino acids. The CDR3 protein is CASSRTSGLQETQYF. The CDR3 DNA follows: TGTGCCAGCAGCCGGACTAGCGGGTTACAAGAGACCCAGTACTTC.

The genes are TRBV19 and TRBJ1-2; a weak D match, TRBD1 (6 bases). Per the germline V gene, CDR1 is LNHDA and CDR2 is SQIVND (reference sequence). Trimming took 3 bases from V and 4 from J, leaving 18 bases between them. This CDR3 has 16 residues. CDR3 DNA sequence: TGTGCCAGTAGTATCAACGGTGCGGGGGGCCTCTATGGCTACACCTTC. Encoded protein: CASSINGAGGLYGYTF.

The CDR3 sequence: CASSLGGQYNSPLHF. For the CDR3, the DNA is TGTGCCAGCAGCTTAGGGGGACAGTATAATTCACCCCTCCACTTT. J is TRBJ1-6 and V is TRBV7-9, with 7 bases lining up with TRBD1. Unmatched junction bases numbered 1, after V lost 1 base and J lost 4 bases. The CDR3 has 15 residues. CDR1 and CDR2 from the germline V gene are SEHNR and FQNEAQ (reference sequence).

The chain employs TRBV18 and TRBJ1-3, with D uncertain. The germline V and J ends were trimmed by 3 bases and 2 bases, with 8 bases remaining between them. The CDR3 contains 14 residues. Germline V CDR1 and CDR2: KGHSH, LQKENI. The CDR3 region has the DNA TGTGCCAGCTCACCTCCTACGGCTGGAAACACCATATATTTT. Protein sequence: CASSPPTAGNTIYF.

The chain is built from TRBV4-1 and TRBJ1-2; 9 bases map to TRBD1. Germline trimming cut 4 bases from V and 2 bases from J; bases unmatched to any gene: 11. Germline V CDR1 and CDR2: MGHRA, YSYEKL. The CDR3 totals 17 residues. CDR3 protein: CASSRTSTGGGNYGYTF. The DNA of the CDR3 is TGCGCCAGCAGCCGGACCTCGACAGGGGGAGGGAACTATGGCTACACCTTC.

The genes are TRBV25-1 and TRBJ1-4; 7 nucleotides line up with TRBD1. The CDR3 has 17 residues. Trimming at V came to 4 bases and at J to 4 bases, leaving 12 bases not matched to a gene. Germline assignment: CDR1 MGHDK and CDR2 SYGVNS. The CDR3, as DNA: TGTGCCAGCAGTGCGAAGGGATCGGGGACAGTTAATGAAAAACTGTTTTTT. Translating it yields CASSAKGSGTVNEKLFF.